This T cell receptor (beta chain) comes out of a study of T cell changes during pregnancy in multiple sclerosis. CDR1 is SNHLY and CDR2 is FYNNEI in the germline V gene. CDR3 length equals 15 residues. The V end lost 4 bases, the J end lost 0 bases, and 10 bases lay between the germline ends. The repertoire was sequenced with immunoSEQ multiplex PCR; TCRdb's copy has only in-frame clones and lacks some. This sample has 50,000 or so clones, with over 80% found just once. This clonotype was sampled from a female donor with multiple sclerosis, enrolled in a pregnancy study. This chain connects TRBV2 to TRBJ1-3, with a weak D call TRBD1 (5 bases). The specimen comprised CD4+ T cells from peripheral blood mononuclear cells, sampled in the third trimester of pregnancy. CDR3 in amino acids: CASSVGQISGNTIYF. CDR3 coding DNA: TGTGCCAGCAGTGTAGGACAAATCTCTGGAAACACCATATATTTT.